This T cell receptor (beta chain) was sequenced during a study of OX40 agonist ivuxolimab in advanced cancers. At the level of the study: Ivuxolimab, an agonistic anti-OX40 (CD134) antibody, was given to patients.

V shed 2 bases and J shed 5 bases, with 3 bases lying between them. Germline lookup yields CDR1 KGHSH and CDR2 LQKENI. There are 11 residues in the CDR3. Produced via immunoSEQ multiplex PCR; TCRdb's table is partial and in-frame only. The sample shows about 78,000 clones, around 91% of them seen only once. Remarks on this clone: What it binds is unknown. Other DNA sequences in the sample encode the same CDR3.

Study findings and constraints: Circulating CD4+ and CD8+ T cells showed clonal expansion by week 6 at 0.1 to 3.0 mg/kg. On average, a greater number of expanded clones characterised CD8+ T cells relative to CD4+.

This clonotype was obtained from an adult with an advanced solid tumor such as melanoma, head and neck, liver or kidney cancer. The chain joins TRBV18 to TRBJ2-5; D remains ambiguous. This specimen consisted of CD4+ or CD8+ T cells sorted from blood, obtained in a trial of the OX40 agonist ivuxolimab. The CDR3 loop reads CASSPSETQYF. In nucleotides, the CDR3 is TGTGCCAGCTCACCAAGCGAGACCCAGTACTTC.